This TCR beta chain was recorded in a study of T cell changes during pregnancy in multiple sclerosis (dated by TCRdb to 2018 to 2020). Study-wide context: The study examined how the T cell repertoire changed over the course of pregnancy in women with multiple sclerosis.

The method was the immunoSEQ multiplex PCR assay. TCRdb stores this immuneACCESS table with in-frame sequences only. Part of the clones is absent; in the studies checked, under half of the shortfall reflects unresolved V genes, and no reason is known for the rest. The sample data list more than 45,000 clones, and about nine tenths of these were observed just once. The ten largest clones take up under 0.3% of the sample. From cysteine to phenylalanine, the CDR3 is 13 amino acids long. Of the read, only the CDR3 DNA is kept; its 39 bases are in frame from base 1. From the germline V gene, CDR1 is MNHNS and CDR2 is SASEGT. Concerning this clone itself: No cognate antigen has been identified for it. Germline is not matched at one junction end, which may reflect a read error.

The receptor was isolated from a female donor with multiple sclerosis, enrolled in a pregnancy study. The sequence links TRBV6-1 to TRBJ2-7; 9 junctional bases match TRBD1. The input for sequencing was CD4+ T cells from peripheral blood mononuclear cells, taken in the second trimester of pregnancy. The sequenced DNA: TGTGCCAGCAGGACCTCCCCGCCGGGACAGGGACACTTC. This encodes CASRTSPPGQGHF.